The T cell receptor (beta chain) under discussion was sequenced for a study of T cell responses to AZD1222 COVID-19 vaccine. As regards this clone: Its specificity is unknown.

Study-level results: White British donors predominated, females outnumbered males, and clonal diversity was possibly underestimated.

Using immunoSEQ multiplex PCR, the repertoire was profiled, and TCRdb retains in-frame clones only, with some absent. The sample consists of about 99,000 clones, 86% of them appearing once. Germline-derived CDR1 and CDR2 are MNHEY and SVGAGI. V was trimmed by 6 bases and J by 1 base, leaving 15 bases between them. The CDR3 has 15 residues. Sequenced here: peripheral blood, sampled 28 days after the second dose of the MenACWY control vaccine. This receptor was taken from an adult who received the MenACWY meningococcal vaccine as a control. This rearrangement joins TRBV6-5 to TRBJ1-1; no clear D. CDR3 in amino acids: CASSNPRGGNTEAFF. DNA of the CDR3: TGTGCCAGCAGCAACCCACGGGGTGGGAACACTGAAGCTTTCTTT.